The entry below gives a single T cell receptor beta chain sequence along with its context. Its target is unknown. This sample is part of a study of radiation and T cells in renal cell carcinoma. Study-level results: Baseline intratumoral clonotype presence is unknown without pretreatment biopsies. In blood, top tumor clones expanded by 2 weeks, shrinking by 4.

Method: immunoSEQ multiplex PCR; TCRdb's copy keeps in-frame clones and lacks some. This sample has approximately 150,000 clones, with 65% to 90% found just once. Indicated time point: blood 4 weeks post-SBRT, at nephrectomy. Treatment reported: 15 Gy SBRT to primary tumor, nephrectomy 4 weeks later. Nephrectomy followed 15 Gy stereotactic body radiation by 4 weeks. The patient's renal cell carcinoma had clear cell pathology. This CDR3 comprises 17 residues. The germline V gene has CDR1 LGHNT and CDR2 FRNRAP. Trimming left V 0 bases short and J 2 bases short, with 14 bases between. The genes are TRBV12-5 and TRBJ2-1; TRBD1 or TRBD2 may be the D gene (5 bases each). The TCR was taken from a woman in her fifties or sixties with renal cell carcinoma. Material: blood, obtained from a patient whose treatment included radiotherapy and nephrectomy. As DNA, the CDR3 is TGTGCTAGTGGTTTGGTAATGGGGGAGCCCACCTACAATGAGCAGTTCTTC. Residues: CASGLVMGEPTYNEQFF. The whole variable domain, filled in from reference TRBV12-5 and TRBJ2-1, reads DARVTQTPRHKVTEMGQEVTMRCQPILGHNTVFWYRQTMMQGLELLAYFRNRAPLDDSGMPKDRFSAEMPDATLATLKIQPSEPRDSAVYFCASGLVMGEPTYNEQFFGPGTRLTVL.